Listed below are T cell receptor beta chains from one sample, sequenced in a study of blood T cell repertoires in COVID-19. This table comes from immunoSEQ multiplex PCR, and its TCRdb copy is limited to in-frame clones, with some not included. The repertoire holds some 130,000 clones, with roughly four fifths as singletons. What was sequenced was peripheral blood. The source of these receptors is a woman in her forties or fifties with acute or convalescent COVID-19. The CDR3 runs from the conserved cysteine through the conserved F or W. A D gene is named only where the DNA matches it firmly. Only some rows state a clone size, as once, few, many or a class for expanded clones.

d_call	v_call	clone_size	j_call	cdr3_nt	cdr3_aa
NA	TRBV5-1	NA	TRBJ1-6	TGCGCCAGCAGCTTGGGAGACTCCAGCTCCTATAATTCACCCCTCCACTTT	CASSLGDSSSYNSPLHF
NA	TRBV2	NA	TRBJ1-3	TGTGCCAGCAGTGAAGGGACTTATACTGGAAACACCATATATTTT	CASSEGTYTGNTIYF
TRBD1	TRBV6-1	NA	TRBJ1-1	TGTGCCAGCAGACAGGGGGCGGGAACTGAAGCTTTCTTT	CASRQGAGTEAFF
NA	TRBV6-6	NA	TRBJ1-1	TGTGCCAGCAGTAGACAGTCCATGAACACTGAAGCTTTCTTT	CASSRQSMNTEAFF
NA	TRBV4-2	once	TRBJ1-1	TGTGCCAGCAGCCAGAGCGATCTTAACACTGAAGCTTTCTTT	CASSQSDLNTEAFF
TRBD1	TRBV10-2	few	TRBJ1-2	TGCGCCAGCAGGGAGACAGGGGACTATGGCTACACCTTC	CASRETGDYGYTF
NA	TRBV6-5	NA	TRBJ2-3	TGTGCCAGCAGTTACTCAGGCGGACAAAGTACGCAGTATTTT	CASSYSGGQSTQYF
NA	TRBV4-1	NA	TRBJ2-7	TGCGCCAGCAGCCAAAGTTCTACGACTACGGCCAACGAGCAGTACTTC	CASSQSSTTTANEQYF
NA	TRBV6-5	few	TRBJ2-7	TGTGCCAGCAGATTTAGCTTTGGACTGGGCGAGCAGTACTTC	CASRFSFGLGEQYF
NA	TRBV9	NA	TRBJ2-3	TGTGCCAGCAGCGTTTATTCAGGACTAAACACAGATACGCAGTATTTT	CASSVYSGLNTDTQYF
NA	TRBV4-1	NA	TRBJ2-2	TGCGCCAGCAGCCAAGAAGGGGGTACCGGGGAGCTGTTTTTT	CASSQEGGTGELFF
NA	TRBV6-6	NA	TRBJ1-2	TGTGCCAGCAGTTATAACACCCGCTATGGCTACACCTTC	CASSYNTRYGYTF
TRBD1	TRBV27	NA	TRBJ2-2	TGTGCCAGCACAGGGGGGAACACCGGGGAGCTGTTTTTT	CASTGGNTGELFF
NA	TRBV30	NA	TRBJ1-1	TGTGCCTGGAGTGTAACTCCGGTGAACACTGAAGCTTTCTTT	CAWSVTPVNTEAFF
TRBD1	TRBV7-9	few	TRBJ1-3	TGTGCCAGCAGCGATGGACAGGGTTTGGACACCATATATTTT	CASSDGQGLDTIYF
TRBD1	TRBV7-8	NA	TRBJ2-7	TGTGCCAGCAGCCCGCGGACAGGGGGCTACGAGCAGTACTTC	CASSPRTGGYEQYF
TRBD1	TRBV18	NA	TRBJ1-1	TGTGCCAGCTCACCATTTTCCGGTACGGGACAGTTTGATGAAGCTTTCTTT	CASSPFSGTGQFDEAFF
TRBD2	TRBV3-1/TRBV3-2	NA	TRBJ2-1	TGTGCCAGCAGCCCGATCCCCGGGACTAGCGGGGGGTCCTACAATGAGCAGTTCTTC	CASSPIPGTSGGSYNEQFF
TRBD2	TRBV5-1	NA	TRBJ2-2	TGCGCCAGCACCTCCGCGACTAGCGGGAACACCGGGGAGCTGTTTTTT	CASTSATSGNTGELFF
TRBD1	TRBV27	NA	TRBJ1-3	TGTGCCAGCCGAACGGGGGACAGTACCTCTGGAAACACCATATATTTT	CASRTGDSTSGNTIYF
NA	TRBV30	NA	TRBJ1-1	TGTGCCTCTTACAGCCCGGAAAACCTTGAAGCTTTCTTT	CASYSPENLEAFF
NA	TRBV18	NA	TRBJ1-2	TGTGCCAGCTCACTCGCCGCCCTCCGGGATGGCTACACCTTC	CASSLAALRDGYTF
NA	TRBV3-1/TRBV3-2	NA	TRBJ1-1	TGTGCCAGCAGCCAGTCGTCCGAAGCTTTCTTT	CASSQSSEAFF
TRBD2	TRBV30	NA	TRBJ2-2	TGTGCCTGGAGTTGGCGGGGGGGAGTGGTCAGGGAGCTGTTTTTT	CAWSWRGGVVRELFF
TRBD1	TRBV28	NA	TRBJ1-5	TGTGCCAGCAGTTCGAGACAGGGGGGTCAGCCCCAGCATTTT	CASSSRQGGQPQHF
NA	TRBV7-3	NA	TRBJ1-1	TGTGCCAGCAGCCCGGGACTTCAGAACACTGAAGCTTTCTTT	CASSPGLQNTEAFF
TRBD1	TRBV4-1	NA	TRBJ1-1	TGCGCCAGCAGCCAGACGGACAGGCAGCACACTGAAGCTTTCTTT	CASSQTDRQHTEAFF
NA	TRBV11-2	NA	TRBJ1-1	TGTGCCAGCAGAGGACAGAGCATGAACACTGAAGCTTTCTTT	CASRGQSMNTEAFF
NA	TRBV21-1	few	TRBJ1-6	TGTGCCAGCAGCAAGAGGAAGATTAATTCACCCCTCCACTTT	CASSKRKINSPLHF
NA	TRBV5-8	NA	TRBJ1-1	TGTGCCAGCAGCTTTCGGGTCATGAACACTGAAGCTTTCTTT	CASSFRVMNTEAFF
NA	TRBV7-7	NA	TRBJ1-6	TGTGCCAGCACCACCGGCCGGGGGTTATTGGATTCACCCCTCCACTTT	CASTTGRGLLDSPLHF
TRBD1	TRBV10-3	NA	TRBJ1-5	TGTGCCATCGCTCCGGACAGGGCAGTCAATCAGCCCCAGCATTTT	CAIAPDRAVNQPQHF
NA	TRBV18	NA	TRBJ1-1	TGTGCCAGCTCCCTCAGGGCTTTGAACACTGAAGCTTTCTTT	CASSLRALNTEAFF
NA	TRBV2	NA	TRBJ2-5	TGTGCCAGCATACACCTAGAGGGGACCCAGTACTTC	CASIHLEGTQYF
NA	TRBV6-5	NA	TRBJ1-1	TGTGCCAGCAGTTCTCCCGGGGGGGGCGCTTTGACTGAAGCTTTCTTT	CASSSPGGGALTEAFF
NA	TRBV6-5	NA	TRBJ1-1	TGTGCCAGCACAGGGCCGAACACTGAAGCTTTCTTT	CASTGPNTEAFF
NA	TRBV6-1	NA	TRBJ1-3	TGTGCCAGCAGTTCCCGGGACACCTCTGGAAACACCATATATTTT	CASSSRDTSGNTIYF
TRBD1	TRBV11-2	NA	TRBJ1-1	TGTGCCAGCAGCCCCTCGACAGGGCGCAGTTACACTGAAGCTTTCTTT	CASSPSTGRSYTEAFF
NA	TRBV2	NA	TRBJ1-2	TGTGCCAGCAGTGTGAACAGGGCCAACTATGGCTACACCTTC	CASSVNRANYGYTF
TRBD2	TRBV7-2	NA	TRBJ2-1	TGTGCCAGCAGACGACTAGCGGGGGGGTACAATGAGCAGTTCTTC	CASRRLAGGYNEQFF
NA	TRBV18	NA	TRBJ1-5	TGTGCCAGCTCTGAACAAGGGACAATTCAGCCCCAGCATTTT	CASSEQGTIQPQHF
NA	TRBV5-6	NA	TRBJ1-2	TGTGCCAGCAGCTTGCGGGGGGCGTATTTTTCTAGCTATGGCTACACCTTC	CASSLRGAYFSSYGYTF
TRBD1	TRBV7-6	once	TRBJ2-7	TGTGCCAGCAGCGCGTCCCCCTCCGGGACAGGGGGCGAGCAGTACTTC	CASSASPSGTGGEQYF
NA	TRBV2	NA	TRBJ1-2	TGTGCCAGCAGTGTGCGGGACCGAGGCTACACCTTC	CASSVRDRGYTF
TRBD2	TRBV10-3	NA	TRBJ2-3	TGTGCCATCAGTGAGTCCGGGACTAGCGGGGGGTTGACAGATACGCAGTATTTT	CAISESGTSGGLTDTQYF
TRBD2	TRBV7-8	NA	TRBJ2-3	TGTGCCAGCAGCGAATCTCTAGCGGGGGATGCTAGCACAGATACGCAGTATTTT	CASSESLAGDASTDTQYF
NA	TRBV3-1/TRBV3-2	NA	TRBJ2-1	TGTGCCAGCAGCCTTGGCGGGGGCGGTTTGGAGCAGTTCTTC	CASSLGGGGLEQFF
TRBD1	TRBV11-2	NA	TRBJ1-4	TGTGCCAGCAGCCTCGCGGGACAGTTCAAAAAACTGTTTTTT	CASSLAGQFKKLFF
TRBD1	TRBV24-1	NA	TRBJ1-1	TGTGCCACCAGAGAGACAGGGGGTATCACTGAAGCTTTCTTT	CATRETGGITEAFF
NA	TRBV25-1	NA	TRBJ2-5	TGTGCCAGCAGTGAATTAGGAGCCTGGGAGACCCAGTACTTC	CASSELGAWETQYF
NA	TRBV29-1	NA	TRBJ2-1	TGCAGCGTTGGACTTTACAATGAGCAGTTCTTC	CSVGLYNEQFF
NA	TRBV6-1	once	TRBJ1-6	TGTGCCAGCAGTGAACGCTGGACAGAAACACCCCTCCACTTT	CASSERWTETPLHF
NA	TRBV9	once	TRBJ2-7	TGTGCCAGCAGCGTAGCAGGGGCGTACGAGCAGTACTTC	CASSVAGAYEQYF